Sequencing of this TCR beta chain was carried out in a study of cytomegalovirus exposure and HLA in healthy donors. Study-level points and caveats: Cytomegalovirus-associated TCR beta chains were listed, numbering some 170.

Profiling relied on immunoSEQ multiplex PCR, and the TCRdb table lists in-frame clones only, not all of them. The sample records about 200,000 clones, about nine tenths being singletons. While the first cohort had several hundred subjects, the donors belonged to the separate validation cohort of more than 95 subjects. Concerning this clone: What it binds is not known.

This CDR3 has 16 amino acids. Germline V gene data show CDR1 as SGDLS and CDR2 as YYNGEE. Trimming shortened V by 0 bases and J by 2 bases, and 14 bases separated the two germline ends. V and J are TRBV9 and TRBJ1-2; D remains ambiguous. This clonotype was obtained from a woman younger than 35 in good health and CMV-seropositive. The sequencing input was PBMCs. DNA of the CDR3: TGTGCCAGCAGCGTAGGGCCCCGTCTCTCAAACTATGGCTACACCTTC. It translates to CASSVGPRLSNYGYTF.